One sample yielded the 9 T cell receptor beta chains listed below, sequenced in a study of T-cell memory formation after mild COVID-19. From the 5' RACE reads, TCRdb called clonotypes with MiXCR, one entry per CDR3 protein. The sample shows 400,000 to 500,000 distinct CDR3 sequences, 20% of them seen only once. Material for sequencing was PBMCs or a T cell subset sorted from them (not recorded which). These TCRs come from an adult woman who had mild COVID-19 (a few samples of this study predate the infection). Cell type and time point are not known.

Here the CDR3 DNA reads TGTGCCAGCAGCTTACTGATACTAGCGTCGATGAGCTCCTACAATGAGCAGTTCTTC. The encoded protein is CASSLLILASMSSYNEQFF. The V call is TRBV7-2, the J call TRBJ2-1, with TRBD2 matching 7 bases. Germline CDR1 and CDR2: SGHTA and FQGNSA. The V and J ends lost 2 bases and 0 bases, in that order; junction bases with no gene match: 13. The CDR3 sequence is 19 residues long.

The V gene is TRBV7-9, the J gene TRBJ2-1; D is perhaps TRBD2 (6 bases). This CDR3 has 15 amino acids. Germline CDR1 reads SEHNR; CDR2 reads FQNEAQ (reference sequence). Trimming cost V 3 bases and J 5 bases, with 14 bases left between them. CDR3 DNA: TGTGCCAGCAGCTTGGTTGCGTCGGGGGACAATGAGCAGTTCTTC. Its translation: CASSLVASGDNEQFF.

A few counts support this clonotype. The gene calls are TRBV20-1 and TRBJ2-3, with D possibly being TRBD1 (5 bases). There are 12 residues in the CDR3. The V end lost 7 bases, the J end lost 4 bases, and 12 bases lay between the germline ends. The V gene's germline CDR1 is DFQATT and CDR2 SNEGSKA (reference sequence). The CDR3 here is CSVNSGSDTQYF. Here the CDR3 DNA reads TGCAGTGTTAACTCAGGGTCAGATACGCAGTATTTT.

The chain combines TRBV6-4 with TRBJ1-2; D is unclear. This CDR3 spans 13 amino acids. V shed 0 bases and J shed 8 bases, with 10 bases lying between them. The germline gives CDR1 MRHNA, CDR2 SNTAGT. The CDR3 spells CASSDSHPGGYTF. As DNA, the CDR3 is TGTGCCAGCAGTGACTCGCATCCGGGGGGCTACACCTTC.

This clonotype was counted a few times. The CDR3 loop is CASSVNPLGEYEQYF. The CDR3, as DNA: TGTGCCAGCAGCGTAAACCCGCTGGGGGAGTACGAGCAGTACTTC. The chain couples TRBV9 to TRBJ2-7; either TRBD1 or TRBD2 may fit D (5 bases each). This CDR3 is built from 15 residues. V lost 1 base to trimming and J lost 4 bases, with 15 bases between them. From germline, CDR1 is SGDLS and CDR2 YYNGEE.

This clonotype was detected only a few times. The chain combines TRBV5-1 with TRBJ2-3; 8 positions agree with TRBD2. Germline lookup yields CDR1 SGHRS and CDR2 YFSETQ. After removal of 1 base from V and 2 bases from J, the junction contained 9 bases not matched to a gene. CDR3 length equals 17 residues. The CDR3, as DNA: TGCGCCAGCAGCTTGCCCCTCGCGGGGGGTCTCACAGATACGCAGTATTTT. Protein: CASSLPLAGGLTDTQYF.

The rearrangement uses TRBV4-3 and TRBJ2-7; 8 positions match TRBD1. CDR3 length: 14 amino acids. Germline loops: CDR1 LGHNA, CDR2 YSLEER. Trimming at V came to 4 bases and at J to 6 bases, leaving 8 bases not matched to a gene. The CDR3 bases are TGCGCCAGCAGCCCAGGGGGCAAAATTCGCGAGCAGTACTTC. It specifies CASSPGGKIREQYF.

DNA for the CDR3: TGTGCCAGCAGCACTGACTTAGGGAGCACTGAAGCTTTCTTT. Translation gives CASSTDLGSTEAFF. J is TRBJ1-1 and V is TRBV9; no reliable D call. CDR1 is SGDLS and CDR2 is YYNGEE in the germline V gene. The germline V and J ends were trimmed by 4 bases and 4 bases, with 14 bases remaining between them. CDR3 length equals 14 residues.

The chain has TRBV4-1 and TRBJ2-1, with unresolved D. V lost 3 bases to trimming and J lost 7 bases, with 7 bases between them. From germline, CDR1 is MGHRA and CDR2 YSYEKL. This CDR3 has 12 residues. The CDR3 loop reads CASSHGGNEQFF. In DNA form, the CDR3 reads TGCGCCAGCAGCCACGGTGGGAATGAGCAGTTCTTC.